The 31 T cell receptor beta chains below all came from one sample that was sequenced in a study of blood T cell repertoires in COVID-19. TCRdb keeps only in-frame clones here, not all; method: immunoSEQ multiplex PCR. This table holds some 110,000 clones, about 84% found once. Material for sequencing was peripheral blood. These receptors were taken from a woman between 55 and 75 years old with acute or convalescent COVID-19.

The V call is TRBV18, the J call TRBJ1-4; D is perhaps TRBD1 (5 bases). The CDR3 extends over 14 amino acids. CDR1 and CDR2 from the germline V gene are KGHSH and LQKENI. V lost 6 bases and J lost 3, with 11 bases in between. The CDR3 nucleotides are TGTGCCAGCTCCCGGCAGGGATCTAATGAAAAACTGTTTTTT. Residues: CASSRQGSNEKLFF.

The chain carries TRBV3-1 (or the pseudogene TRBV3-2) and TRBJ1-2, with 8 bases matching TRBD1. Per germline, CDR1 LGHDT and CDR2 YNNKEL (reference sequence). The CDR3 covers 15 residues. V was pared by 2 bases and J by 4 bases, with 6 bases of the junction left unmatched. CDR3 sequence reads: CASSQMGQEVYGYTF. Written as DNA, the CDR3 is TGTGCCAGCAGCCAAATGGGACAGGAGGTCTATGGCTACACCTTC.

The chain joins TRBV11-1 to TRBJ2-7; no reliable D call. This CDR3 region has 12 residues. Germline CDR1 is SGHAT and CDR2 is FQDESV (reference sequence). Trimming stripped 5 bases from V and 1 base from J, with 6 bases between. The CDR3 reads CASSLQSYEQYF. DNA for the CDR3: TGTGCCAGCAGCCTTCAGTCCTACGAGCAGTACTTC.

V is TRBV19 and J is TRBJ2-1; 9 bases line up with TRBD2. CDR1 is LNHDA and CDR2 is SQIVND in the germline V gene (reference sequence). CDR3 length: 15 amino acids. J was trimmed by 4 bases and V by 5 bases; bases with no gene match: 6. The CDR3 DNA reads as TGTGCCAGTAGTCTTAGCGGGAGAGCGTACAATGAGCAGTTCTTC. It translates to CASSLSGRAYNEQFF.

The genes are TRBV5-1 and TRBJ2-2; 10 bases line up with TRBD2. Trimming removed 0 bases from V and 5 bases from J; junction bases left unmatched: 10. The CDR3 runs 18 residues. Germline CDR1 is SGHRS and CDR2 is YFSETQ. CDR3 amino acids: CASSLAETSGLWTGELFF. The CDR3 DNA reads TGCGCCAGCAGCTTGGCCGAGACTAGCGGGTTGTGGACCGGGGAGCTGTTTTTT.

The chain is built from TRBV5-1 and TRBJ2-2; TRBD2 aligns across 14 bases. Per germline, CDR1 SGHRS and CDR2 YFSETQ. Unmatched junction bases numbered 7, after V lost 4 bases and J lost 2 bases. The CDR3 runs 18 residues. CDR3 sequence: CASSLRLAGGVNTGELFF. In nucleotides, the CDR3 is TGCGCCAGCAGCCTTAGACTAGCGGGAGGGGTAAACACCGGGGAGCTGTTTTTT.

The chain links TRBV15 to TRBJ2-1; the match to TRBD2 covers 12 bases. From germline, CDR1 is LNHNV and CDR2 YYDKDF (reference sequence). V lost 3 bases, J lost 8 bases, and 11 bases stayed unmatched. This CDR3 spans 17 amino acids. CDR3 sequence (DNA): TGTGCCACCAGCAGGGACATATGGACTAGCGGGAACTATGAGCAGTTCTTC. It translates to CATSRDIWTSGNYEQFF.

This chain uses TRBV28 with TRBJ1-4, with TRBD1 matching over 10 bases. The trim removed 2 bases at V and 6 bases at J, leaving 3 bases unmatched. The germline V gene encodes CDR1 MDHEN and CDR2 SYDVKM. There are 15 residues in the CDR3. DNA of the CDR3: TGTGCCAGCAGTTTAAGACAGGGGGCGTATGAAAAACTGTTTTTT. Protein product: CASSLRQGAYEKLFF.

V and J are TRBV7-9 and TRBJ2-5; D gene ambiguous. Germline V gene sequence: CDR1 SEHNR, CDR2 FQNEAQ (reference sequence). The CDR3 length is 11 residues. V lost 1 base and J lost 9, with 6 bases in between. In nucleotides, the CDR3 is TGTGCCAGCAGCTTAGATGAGGCCCAGTACTTC. Translating it yields CASSLDEAQYF.

V gene TRBV3-1 (or the pseudogene TRBV3-2) combines with J gene TRBJ1-1; 8 bases fit TRBD1. The CDR3 sequence is 16 residues long. CDR1 LGHDT and CDR2 YNNKEL come from the germline V gene (reference sequence). The J segment lost 0 bases and the V segment lost 4 bases, leaving 7 bases of the junction unmatched. CDR3 nucleotides: TGTGCCAGCAGCCTCCTAAGACAGGGGATGAACACTGAAGCTTTCTTT. Its protein is CASSLLRQGMNTEAFF.

V and J are TRBV5-4 and TRBJ2-3, with D unclear. The CDR3 is 15 residues long. Trimming took off 6 bases at V and 3 bases at J, with 17 bases between the two ends. Germline-derived CDR1 and CDR2 are SGHNT and YYREEE (reference sequence). The CDR3 DNA reads as TGTGCCAGCAACCTCTTACTCGGAGAGACAGATACGCAGTATTTT. Encoded protein: CASNLLLGETDTQYF.

This clone appeared a single time. The chain employs TRBV2 and TRBJ2-7; possibly TRBD1 for D (6 bases). Germline V gene lookup returns CDR1 SNHLY and CDR2 FYNNEI. This CDR3 contains 13 residues. Trimming cost V 8 bases and J 2 bases, with 13 bases left between them. The CDR3 nucleotides read TGTGCCAGCGTTCCAGGGGATACCTACGAGCAGTACTTC. Encoded protein: CASVPGDTYEQYF.

The chain uses TRBV5-1 and TRBJ1-2; D might be TRBD1 (5 bases). Trimming removed 4 bases at V and 2 bases at J, with 15 bases between. CDR1 and CDR2 (germline): SGHRS, YFSETQ. This CDR3 is built from 15 residues. CDR3: CASSVSGSRNYGYTF. In DNA, the CDR3 is TGCGCCAGCAGCGTATCAGGGTCGCGGAACTATGGCTACACCTTC.

This chain uses TRBV29-1 with TRBJ1-1, with a weak D call TRBD1 (6 bases). CDR1 is SQVTM and CDR2 is ANQGSEA in the germline V gene. The CDR3 extends over 11 amino acids. With 7 bases removed from V and 5 bases from J, the gap between germline ends came to 11 bases. The CDR3 spells CSASRGTEAFF. The CDR3 DNA follows: TGCAGCGCGAGCAGGGGTACTGAAGCTTTCTTT.

The chain employs TRBV5-1 and TRBJ2-1; TRBD2 matches 7 bases. The CDR3 sequence is 19 residues long. J gave up 4 bases and V 2 bases, and 18 bases lay outside the gene matches. Per germline, CDR1 SGHRS and CDR2 YFSETQ. CDR3: CASSFPASLLREHYNEQFF. The DNA for the CDR3 is TGCGCCAGCAGCTTCCCCGCTTCCCTCTTGCGGGAGCATTACAATGAGCAGTTCTTC.

V and J are TRBV7-8 and TRBJ2-7, with 9 bases identical to TRBD1. The CDR3 runs to 14 residues. Trimming at V came to 5 bases and at J to 6 bases, leaving 8 bases not matched to a gene. Germline V lookup: CDR1 SGHVS, CDR2 FQNEAQ. The CDR3 is CASSRAGQGSEQYF. CDR3 DNA sequence: TGTGCCAGCAGCCGGGCGGGACAGGGTTCCGAGCAGTACTTC.

This rearrangement joins TRBV20-1 to TRBJ1-5; 9 positions agree with TRBD1. The V segment lost 3 bases and the J segment 4 bases; nucleotides outside the gene matches: 1. Germline lookup yields CDR1 DFQATT and CDR2 SNEGSKA (reference sequence). CDR3 length: 13 amino acids. The CDR3 region has the DNA TGCAGTGCTAGTGACAGGGGGAATCAGCCCCAGCATTTT. Encoded protein: CSASDRGNQPQHF.

This clone was seen a few times. This chain uses TRBV19 with TRBJ2-7, with 8 nucleotides matching TRBD2. Germline CDR1 reads LNHDA; CDR2 reads SQIVND (reference sequence). The CDR3 runs 14 residues. V shed 2 bases, J shed 8 bases, and the junction held 8 bases outside the gene matches. The CDR3 DNA reads as TGTGCCAGTAGTATAACTAGCGGATCTACGCAGCAGTACTTC. Its protein product is CASSITSGSTQQYF.

The chain joins TRBV29-1 to TRBJ1-6; 7 bases fit TRBD1. There are 13 residues in the CDR3. From germline, CDR1 is SQVTM and CDR2 ANQGSEA. With V trimmed by 6 bases and J by 7 bases, 6 bases remained unmatched. The CDR3: CSVSAGGNSPLHF. The CDR3 DNA follows: TGCAGCGTCAGCGCAGGGGGGAATTCACCCCTCCACTTT. The entire variable domain, with the rest obtained from reference TRBV29-1 and TRBJ1-6, is as follows: SAVISQKPSRDICQRGTSLTIQCQVDSQVTMMFWYRQQPGQSLTLIATANQGSEATYESGFVIDKFPISRPNLTFSTLTVSNMSPEDSSIYLCSVSAGGNSPLHFGNGTRLTVT.

This chain links TRBV5-5 with TRBJ2-7, with 9 positions matching TRBD2. CDR1 SGHKS and CDR2 YYEKEE come from the germline V gene (reference sequence). The V segment lost 5 bases and the J segment 3 bases; nucleotides outside the gene matches: 3. This CDR3 is built from 13 residues. In DNA, the CDR3 is TGTGCCAGCAGTATAGCGGGAGACTACGAGCAGTACTTC. Protein: CASSIAGDYEQYF.

The J gene is TRBJ1-5, the V gene TRBV10-3; a weak D match, TRBD1 (5 bases). CDR3 size: 14 residues. CDR1 ENHRY and CDR2 SYGVKD come from the germline V gene. Trimming stripped 2 bases from V and 5 bases from J, with 10 bases between. In DNA form, the CDR3 reads TGTGCCATCAGTGAGATGGAGGGACATCAGCCCCAGCATTTT. Translating gives CAISEMEGHQPQHF.

The chain joins TRBV20-1 to TRBJ2-7; 8 bases map to TRBD1. V lost 3 bases, J lost 2 bases, and 3 bases stayed unmatched. The CDR3 is 13 amino acids. The germline CDR1 and CDR2 sequences are DFQATT and SNEGSKA (reference sequence). The chain's CDR3 is CSASTGGTYEQYF. Here the CDR3 DNA reads TGCAGTGCTAGTACAGGGGGGACCTACGAGCAGTACTTC.

The sample holds a few counts of this clone. The chain is built from TRBV5-1 and TRBJ2-7, with TRBD1 matching over 8 bases. Trimming cost V 4 bases and J 3 bases; bases outside gene matches: 6. The CDR3 spans 14 residues. The germline CDR1 and CDR2 sequences are SGHRS and YFSETQ. The CDR3 region is CASSPGGFLYEQYF. In nucleotides, the CDR3 is TGCGCCAGCAGCCCAGGGGGCTTCCTCTACGAGCAGTACTTC. The entire variable domain, with the rest obtained from reference TRBV5-1 and TRBJ2-7, is as follows: KAGVTQTPRYLIKTRGQQVTLSCSPISGHRSVSWYQQTPGQGLQFLFEYFSETQRNKGNFPGRFSGRQFSNSRSEMNVSTLELGDSALYLCASSPGGFLYEQYFGPGTRLTVT.

The chain recombines TRBV5-1 with TRBJ1-6, with TRBD1 as a possible D gene (5 bases). The CDR3 contains 15 residues. CDR1 and CDR2 from the germline V gene are SGHRS and YFSETQ. V lost 2 bases and J lost 4, with 10 bases in between. This CDR3 is CASSFAGTYNSPLHF. For the CDR3, the DNA is TGCGCCAGCAGCTTTGCAGGGACTTATAATTCACCCCTCCACTTT.

The V and J genes are TRBV28 and TRBJ2-6; D gene ambiguous. The CDR3 is 14 residues long. Germline CDR1 reads MDHEN; CDR2 reads SYDVKM. V lost 5 bases to trimming and J lost 4 bases, with 9 bases between them. The CDR3 DNA reads as TGTGCCAGCAGTGTCCGGTCAGGGGCCAACGTCCTGACTTTC. This translates into CASSVRSGANVLTF.

Comments on this clone: The sample carries other DNA sequences with the same CDR3. The chain carries TRBV5-1 and TRBJ2-1, with 7 bases aligning to TRBD2. Germline CDR1 SGHRS, CDR2 YFSETQ. After removal of 0 bases from V and 5 bases from J, the junction contained 2 bases not matched to a gene. The CDR3 runs to 14 residues. The CDR3 DNA reads TGCGCCAGCAGCTTGGGTCTAGCGGACAATGAGCAGTTCTTC. Translating gives CASSLGLADNEQFF.

This clone has a handful of counts. The chain employs TRBV6-5 and TRBJ1-2, with TRBD1 as a possible D gene (5 bases). The ends were cut back, 2 bases at V and 4 bases at J, with 17 bases in the middle. Germline CDR1 MNHEY, CDR2 SVGAGI. The CDR3 contains 16 residues. CDR3 nucleotide sequence: TGTGCCAGCAGTTACGGTGGGGCAGGGCCTACCTATGGCTACACCTTC. Translating it yields CASSYGGAGPTYGYTF.

This clone showed up just a few times. CDR3 coding DNA: TGTGCCAGCAGCTTAGTGGTGGGAGGGCCCCACGAGCAGTACTTC. Its translation is CASSLVVGGPHEQYF. This chain uses TRBV7-8 with TRBJ2-7, with TRBD2 matching over 7 bases. Germline CDR1 reads SGHVS; CDR2 reads FQNEAQ. V was pared by 1 base and J by 5 bases, with 8 bases of the junction left unmatched. The CDR3 contains 15 residues.

This rearrangement joins TRBV7-3 to TRBJ2-1; weak D call: TRBD2 (5 bases). There are 13 residues in the CDR3. Germline-derived CDR1 and CDR2 are SGHTA and FQGTGA. Trimming took off 4 bases at V and 5 bases at J, with 9 bases between the two ends. The CDR3 here is CASSSGGHNEQFF. The CDR3 DNA follows: TGTGCCAGCAGCTCCGGAGGACACAATGAGCAGTTCTTC.

In this sample, this clone turned up once. This chain links TRBV2 with TRBJ2-6; D is undetermined. The CDR3 runs 16 residues. Germline V lookup: CDR1 SNHLY, CDR2 FYNNEI. Trimming removed 6 bases from V and 4 bases from J, with 16 bases in between. The CDR3: CASSERQTPGANVLTF. The CDR3 nucleotides read TGTGCCAGCAGCGAGAGACAAACTCCGGGGGCCAACGTCCTGACTTTC.

The rearrangement links TRBV15 to TRBJ1-5, with 8 positions matching TRBD1. Germline values: CDR1 LNHNV, CDR2 YYDKDF (reference sequence). The J segment lost 5 bases and the V segment lost 4 bases, leaving 7 bases of the junction unmatched. The CDR3 has 15 amino acids. This chain's CDR3 is CATSNGQGGYQPQHF. The CDR3, as DNA: TGTGCCACCAGCAACGGACAGGGAGGGTATCAGCCCCAGCATTTT. The variable domain in full, completed from reference TRBV15 and TRBJ1-5, reads DAMVIQNPRYQVTQFGKPVTLSCSQTLNHNVMYWYQQKSSQAPKLLFHYYDKDFNNEADTPDNFQSRRPNTSFCFLDIRSPGLGDTAMYLCATSNGQGGYQPQHFGDGTRLSIL.